A selection of T cell receptor beta chains follows, all from one sample in a study of blood T cell repertoires in COVID-19. The data were produced by immunoSEQ multiplex PCR, yet TCRdb's version contains in-frame clones alone and is incomplete. This sample has 300,000 to 350,000 clones; less than 90% occur once, and the top ten carry 0.9% to 1.2%. What was sequenced was PBMCs or T cells enriched from blood (not recorded which). The receptors were gathered from a woman aged 25 to 39 who had recovered from COVID-19. Each CDR3 is given with its conserved first and last residue. D genes are given only for firm matches. Some rows mark clone size as missing; the rest say once, few, many or name a class of expanded clone.

D: -
size: -
V: TRBV7-2
J: TRBJ2-5
DNA: TGTGCCAGCAGCTTAGACAGACAAGAGACCCAGTACTTC
CDR3: CASSLDRQETQYF

D: -
size: -
V: TRBV7-9
J: TRBJ1-1
DNA: TGTGCCAGCAGCCCCCATGGAGGGGACTTCACTGAAGCTTTCTTT
CDR3: CASSPHGGDFTEAFF

D: -
size: -
V: TRBV4-1
J: TRBJ2-3
DNA: TGCGCCAGCAGCCAGGACAGACCGCGAGATACGCAGTATTTT
CDR3: CASSQDRPRDTQYF

D: -
size: -
V: TRBV19
J: TRBJ2-7
DNA: TGTGCCAGTAGTAGGGCCTTACGGGAGTCCTACGAGCAGTACTTC
CDR3: CASSRALRESYEQYF

D: TRBD1
size: -
V: TRBV19
J: TRBJ1-6
DNA: TGTGCCAGTAGTCCCGACAGGGTGGGTTCACCCCTCCACTTT
CDR3: CASSPDRVGSPLHF

D: -
size: -
V: TRBV12-5
J: TRBJ1-1
DNA: TGTGCTAGTGGGTTCCAGGGGTGGAGTGACACTGAAGCTTTCTTT
CDR3: CASGFQGWSDTEAFF

D: -
size: once
V: TRBV13
J: TRBJ1-5
DNA: TGTGCCAGCAGCCGAGAAAGGGGGCCCCAGCATTTT
CDR3: CASSRERGPQHF

D: -
size: few
V: TRBV27
J: TRBJ2-7
DNA: TGTGCCAGCAGTTCCCGGTTTAGCAGCCACTACGAGCAGTACTTC
CDR3: CASSSRFSSHYEQYF

D: -
size: -
V: TRBV11-3
J: TRBJ1-1
DNA: TGTGCCAGCAGCTTAGTTCGTGCGGGGGGTAGCTGGGACACTGAAGCTTTCTTT
CDR3: CASSLVRAGGSWDTEAFF

D: TRBD1
size: -
V: TRBV24-1
J: TRBJ1-1
DNA: TGTGCCACCAGTGATTCCCAACAGGGGGATTTCAACACTGAAGCTTTCTTT
CDR3: CATSDSQQGDFNTEAFF

D: TRBD1
size: -
V: TRBV27
J: TRBJ2-7
DNA: TGTGCCAGCAGTACCCGGGACAGGGCCTACGAGCAGTACTTC
CDR3: CASSTRDRAYEQYF

D: TRBD2
size: -
V: TRBV3-1/TRBV3-2
J: TRBJ2-7
DNA: TGTGCCAGCAGCCAAGAGGGACTAGCGTTCTACGAGCAGTACTTC
CDR3: CASSQEGLAFYEQYF

D: -
size: -
V: TRBV30
J: TRBJ2-7
DNA: TGTGCCTGGAGCCCCTGGGGGCTGGACGAGCAGTACTTC
CDR3: CAWSPWGLDEQYF

D: -
size: once
V: TRBV11-2
J: TRBJ2-7
DNA: TGTGCCAGCAGCTTAGACAGGGCTGTCCACGAGCAGTACTTC
CDR3: CASSLDRAVHEQYF

D: TRBD2
size: -
V: TRBV11-2
J: TRBJ2-5
DNA: TGTGCCAGCAGCAAGAGCGGGGGGGCAGTAGAGACCCAGTACTTC
CDR3: CASSKSGGAVETQYF

D: -
size: -
V: TRBV5-5
J: TRBJ1-4
DNA: TGTGCCAGCAGCCCCGCGGGGAGTCGTAATGAAAAACTGTTTTTT
CDR3: CASSPAGSRNEKLFF

D: -
size: -
V: TRBV7-2
J: TRBJ1-2
DNA: TGTGCCAGCAGCTTAGTAGGAGGAGGTTCCTACACCTTC
CDR3: CASSLVGGGSYTF

D: -
size: -
V: TRBV10-3
J: TRBJ2-2
DNA: TGTGCCATCAGTGAACGGCAGGGTAACACCGGGGAGCTGTTTTTT
CDR3: CAISERQGNTGELFF

D: -
size: -
V: TRBV10-2
J: TRBJ2-7
DNA: TGCGCCAGCAGTGAGAAGTTGGCTTACGAGCAGTACTTC
CDR3: CASSEKLAYEQYF

D: TRBD1
size: -
V: TRBV29-1
J: TRBJ1-4
DNA: TGCAGCGTTGGGGGACAGAGAGGGGGAAAACTGTTTTTT
CDR3: CSVGGQRGGKLFF

D: TRBD1
size: -
V: TRBV6-2/TRBV6-3
J: TRBJ1-4
DNA: TGTGCCAGCAGTTACTCGGGGACAGGGGGTCAGAAACTGTTTTTT
CDR3: CASSYSGTGGQKLFF

D: TRBD1
size: -
V: TRBV6-1
J: TRBJ1-2
DNA: TGTGCCAGCAGTGAAGGGGTGGGACAGGGGGCCTATGGCTACACCTTC
CDR3: CASSEGVGQGAYGYTF

D: -
size: few
V: TRBV15
J: TRBJ2-2
DNA: TGTGCCACCAGCAGATCCCGGGACATGCGTGGGACCGGGGAGCTGTTTTTT
CDR3: CATSRSRDMRGTGELFF

D: TRBD1
size: -
V: TRBV27
J: TRBJ1-2
DNA: TGTGCCAGCAGTTTAGGACAGGGAAGAGGTGGCTACACCTTC
CDR3: CASSLGQGRGGYTF

D: -
size: -
V: TRBV5-6
J: TRBJ2-7
DNA: TGTGCCAGCAGCACGACGGGATGGGGGCGATCCTACGAGCAGTACTTC
CDR3: CASSTTGWGRSYEQYF

D: -
size: -
V: TRBV6-5
J: TRBJ1-2
DNA: TGTGCCAGCAGCTCCGCCCAGGGGAGTGCTGGCTACACCTTC
CDR3: CASSSAQGSAGYTF

D: -
size: -
V: TRBV11-2
J: TRBJ1-3
DNA: TGTGCCAGCAGCTTAGTCATTCTCCGTGGCGGGGTGTCTGGAAACACCATATATTTT
CDR3: CASSLVILRGGVSGNTIYF

D: TRBD1
size: -
V: TRBV3-1/TRBV3-2
J: TRBJ2-7
DNA: TGTGCCAGCAGCCGGTCGGACAGGAACGAGCAGTACTTC
CDR3: CASSRSDRNEQYF

D: -
size: -
V: TRBV9
J: TRBJ2-1
DNA: TGTGCCAGCAGCCTAGGTAGGGGGGGCAAAGAATACTCCTACAATGAGCAGTTCTTC
CDR3: CASSLGRGGKEYSYNEQFF

D: -
size: -
V: TRBV6-2/TRBV6-3
J: TRBJ2-5
DNA: TGTGCCAGCAGTTACAGGGGGACACGCCAAGAGACCCAGTACTTC
CDR3: CASSYRGTRQETQYF

D: -
size: -
V: TRBV28
J: TRBJ1-4
DNA: TGTGCCAGCAGCCCGTCCGGGTTGGATGAAAAACTGTTTTTT
CDR3: CASSPSGLDEKLFF

D: -
size: once
V: TRBV5-6
J: TRBJ1-4
DNA: TGTGCCAGCAGCTCGTCCCCACAGGCAACTAATGAAAAACTGTTTTTT
CDR3: CASSSSPQATNEKLFF

D: TRBD2
size: -
V: TRBV6-1
J: TRBJ2-2
DNA: TGTGCCAGCAGTGAGCTAGCGGGGGGGATAACCGGGGAGCTGTTTTTT
CDR3: CASSELAGGITGELFF

D: -
size: -
V: TRBV2
J: TRBJ1-1
DNA: TGTGCCAGCAGTGAGCATCGTGCGGGGACCACTGAAGCTTTCTTT
CDR3: CASSEHRAGTTEAFF

D: TRBD1
size: -
V: TRBV6-5
J: TRBJ1-2
DNA: TGTGCCAGCAGCAGGACAGGGTTGAACTATGGCTACACCTTC
CDR3: CASSRTGLNYGYTF

D: -
size: -
V: TRBV19
J: TRBJ1-5
DNA: TGTGCCAGTAGTATATTGGCCAATCAGCCCCAGCATTTT
CDR3: CASSILANQPQHF

D: TRBD2
size: -
V: TRBV19
J: TRBJ2-3
DNA: TGTGCCAGTAGTATTGACGGGGGGGATTCAGATACGCAGTATTTT
CDR3: CASSIDGGDSDTQYF

D: TRBD1
size: -
V: TRBV7-2
J: TRBJ1-5
DNA: TGTGCCAGCAGCCCCAGGGCGAGGACAGGGGTCAATCAGCCCCAGCATTTT
CDR3: CASSPRARTGVNQPQHF

D: TRBD2
size: -
V: TRBV7-9
J: TRBJ2-1
DNA: TGTGCCAGCAGCCCCCGAATGGGGACTAGGACCAATGAGCAGTTCTTC
CDR3: CASSPRMGTRTNEQFF

D: -
size: -
V: TRBV9
J: TRBJ1-5
DNA: TGTGCCAGCAGCGCAGGGGTTAGCAATCAGCCCCAGCATTTT
CDR3: CASSAGVSNQPQHF

D: TRBD2
size: -
V: TRBV7-9
J: TRBJ2-1
DNA: TGTGCCAGCAGCCAACGTAGCGGGGGGAAAGACAATGAGCAGTTCTTC
CDR3: CASSQRSGGKDNEQFF

D: TRBD1
size: -
V: TRBV3-1/TRBV3-2
J: TRBJ1-2
DNA: TGTGCCAGCAGCCAAGATGGGACAGGGCCTAACTATGGCTACACCTTC
CDR3: CASSQDGTGPNYGYTF

D: TRBD1
size: -
V: TRBV10-2
J: TRBJ2-7
DNA: TGCGCCAGCACCGGGACAGGGGGCCGGTCCTACGAGCAGTACTTC
CDR3: CASTGTGGRSYEQYF

D: -
size: -
V: TRBV5-1
J: TRBJ2-7
DNA: TGCGCCAGCAGCTTGTCGGTCAGGGCAATCGACGAGCAGTACTTC
CDR3: CASSLSVRAIDEQYF

D: -
size: -
V: TRBV5-4
J: TRBJ2-5
DNA: TGTGCCAGCAGCCGGGAGAGAAAGGGGAGAGTGCAAGAGACCCAGTACTTC
CDR3: CASSRERKGRVQETQYF

D: -
size: once
V: TRBV19
J: TRBJ1-5
DNA: TGTGCCAGTAGTCAGGGAGACAGGATCTCTGGGCAGCCCCAGCATTTT
CDR3: CASSQGDRISGQPQHF

D: TRBD2
size: -
V: TRBV4-1
J: TRBJ2-2
DNA: TGCGCCAGCAGCCTTACCGGGACTAGCGGGGGGAGGCGGACCGGGGAGCTGTTTTTT
CDR3: CASSLTGTSGGRRTGELFF

D: TRBD2
size: -
V: TRBV28
J: TRBJ2-7
DNA: TGTGCCAGCAGCCCGGGGGGGGCTTCCTACGAGCAGTACTTC
CDR3: CASSPGGASYEQYF

D: -
size: -
V: TRBV5-1
J: TRBJ2-3
DNA: TGCGCCAGCAGCTTGGTCACAGGGTTGGATACGCAGTATTTT
CDR3: CASSLVTGLDTQYF

D: TRBD1
size: -
V: TRBV6-5
J: TRBJ1-6
DNA: TGTGCCAGCAGATCCGGGACAGGGCGGGATTCACCCCTCCACTTT
CDR3: CASRSGTGRDSPLHF